This T cell receptor (beta chain) came from a study of T cells in Graves' hyperthyroidism and ophthalmopathy (dated by TCRdb to about 2019). Describing the broader study: Peripheral blood samples were taken at initial diagnosis, before any treatment was given. TCR V-J signatures able to tell the groups apart were searched for in a discovery cohort of 90 to 100 patients, of whom around 42 had Graves' ophthalmopathy and about 60 had stable Graves' hyperthyroidism. Prospective prediction of ophthalmopathy was tested in an independent validation cohort consisting of some 18 hyperthyroidism patients and over 15 patients who later progressed to ophthalmopathy. The 95 to 100 discovery patients were randomly divided into training and test sets at a 7:3 ratio. The study also compared thyroid tissue and blood T-cell repertoires from several Graves' hyperthyroidism patients. Once sampling was done, hyperthyroidism patients were given methimazole at a starting dose of 30 mg daily, whereas ophthalmopathy patients were given high-dose intravenous methylprednisolone. According to the paper, TCR Vbeta CDR3 sequencing was carried out on 135 peripheral blood samples, which came from about 45 ophthalmopathy, approximately 72 hyperthyroidism and roughly 17 progressor patients. The paper as a whole reports these results and caveats: In validation, the model predicted progression to ophthalmopathy with approximately 71% sensitivity and less than 80% specificity, a median of about 6.7 months before onset. A 13 V-J signature model separated ophthalmopathy from stable hyperthyroidism, with 87.88% sensitivity and roughly 82% specificity in cross-validation and 80%/75% in testing. Blood samples also contained most of the expanded thyroid clonotypes (frequency above 0.001), which suggests that blood repertoires may reflect thyroid immune responses. No statistical method was used to fix the sample size in advance, and group allocation was not hidden from the investigators.

In the ophthalmopathy patients, disease was moderately to severely active, with a Clinical Activity Score of 3 or more, a NOSPECS grade of 4 or more, and a duration of less than 3 months. The study excluded patients with uncontrolled infections, other autoimmune diseases, pregnancy or lactation. Diagnoses were established on the basis of clinical symptoms, serum thyroxine and TRAb, thyroid ultrasound, and orbital computed tomography. PBMCs were isolated from 10 ml of fresh peripheral blood by Ficoll-Paque density gradient centrifugation. Total RNA was extracted with Trizol reagent, and quality was checked on an Agilent 2100 Bioanalyzer. Amplification of TCR beta CDR3 regions was carried out from RNA transcripts. For the first round of RT-PCR on the TCR CDR3, the HTBI primer set was used together with the Qiagen OneStep RT-PCR kit. A second multiplex PCR round built the libraries, followed by size selection and purification. Paired-end sequencing of the libraries was performed with 100 bp reads on an Illumina HiSeq2000. In the original analysis: SOAPnuke was used to process the raw data, throwing out any read that contained adapters or uncalled bases, had a mean Phred below 15, or lacked an exact constant-primer or identifier match. High-quality paired reads were merged using COPE v1.2.5, and each unique nucleotide sequence was defined as a clonotype. MiTCR v1.1 was used to align the clonotypes against IMGT TRBV, TRBD and TRBJ reference segments. The analysis included only V-J combinations with a frequency above 0.0001, which together covered 99% to 99.2% of the repertoires. The TCS score was defined as F50 (clonal expansion) divided by E x V (chaos), with BLOSUM62-based TCRdist calculated between CDR3 peptides within each V-J. Welch's t-statistics and random forest reduced roughly 530 V-J features to 13, which were used in a naive Bayes classifier (R e1071). The raw public reads went through TCRdb reprocessing: fastp at Q25, MiXCR clone calling, in-frame beta chains kept. Identical CDR3 protein sequences are pooled into one entry, listed with their most common genes and DNA. The V and J calls follow TCRdb's processing rather than the paper's. This sample holds around 400,000 distinct CDR3 sequences; approximately 14% were observed only once. The ten top clones hold around 20% of the sample.

This clonotype was seen at least ten times. What this receptor recognizes is not known. No quality values exist for individual bases; no much larger clone is one base distant. The material sequenced was blood. The sequence was obtained from a woman in her fifties or sixties with Graves' ophthalmopathy.

CDR3 reads: CASSQERTSESDTQYF. The DNA sequence is given as TGCGCCAGCAGCCAAGAAAGGACTAGCGAATCTGATACGCAGTATTTT. The chain uses TRBV4-1 and TRBJ2-3; 9 junctional bases match TRBD2. After removal of 0 bases from V and 6 bases from J, the junction retains 7 bases not matched to a gene. The CDR3, from cysteine to phenylalanine, totals 16 residues. CDR3 DNA is the only sequence kept; it has 48 bases, read in frame from the first base. CDR1 and CDR2, looked up from the germline V gene, are MGHRA and YSYEKL.